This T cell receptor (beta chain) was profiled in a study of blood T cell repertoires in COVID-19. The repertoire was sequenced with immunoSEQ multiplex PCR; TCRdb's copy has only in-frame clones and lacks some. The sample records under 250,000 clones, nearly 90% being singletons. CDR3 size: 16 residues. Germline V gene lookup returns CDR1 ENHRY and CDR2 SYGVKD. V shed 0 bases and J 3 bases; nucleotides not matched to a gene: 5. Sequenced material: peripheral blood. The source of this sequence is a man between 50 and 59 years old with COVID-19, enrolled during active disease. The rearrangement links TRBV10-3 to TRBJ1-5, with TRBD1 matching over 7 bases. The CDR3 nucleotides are TGTGCCATCAGTGAGTCTGGGACAGTATCCAATCAGCCCCAGCATTTT. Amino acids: CAISESGTVSNQPQHF.